This TCR beta chain was retrieved from a study of cytomegalovirus exposure and HLA in healthy donors. Study-wide points: Per a later analysis, HLA-associated TCR beta chains showed more clonal expansion than other, equally common TCR beta chains. Many donors carried some public TCRs, although rarity characterized most TCR sequences.

This PCR relied on a set of 60 Vbeta primers and 13 Jbeta primers. Libraries were prepared by immunoSEQ multiplex PCR; TCRdb keeps only in-frame clonotypes and omits some of them. The top ten clones hold approximately 3.6% of a sample with 120,000 to 150,000 clones, roughly four fifths of them seen once. With V trimmed by 4 bases and J by 3 bases, 4 bases remained unmatched. Germline lookup yields CDR1 KGHSH and CDR2 LQKENI. The CDR3 sequence is 16 residues long. About this clone: Its matching antigen is unknown.

The source material was PBMCs. This chain connects TRBV18 to TRBJ2-3, with TRBD2 identical over 13 bases. This TCR derives from a male donor in good health and CMV-seronegative. The chain's CDR3 is CASSRALAGGTDTQYF. CDR3 nucleotides: TGTGCCAGCTCACGCGCACTAGCGGGGGGGACAGATACGCAGTATTTT.